Detailed here is one T cell receptor beta chain. What it binds is unknown. This record comes from a study of shared clonotypes between healthy human individuals. Study results and limitations: Rarefaction analysis demonstrated incomplete sorted-subset sequencing notwithstanding large depth. Clonotype sharing among donors was thought likely to change with sequencing depth. Only blood was sampled, and tissue TCR repertoires likely differ from blood ones.

Naive CD8 cells were CD45RO-negative, positively selected for CCR7, excluding terminally differentiated effector memory CD45RA+ cells. The assay was carried out at the deep level. Produced via immunoSEQ multiplex PCR; TCRdb's table is partial and in-frame only. Among roughly 2.1 million clones listed, about 93% were seen once. This receptor was obtained from a man younger than 35 in good health. Some clones in this sample may be carry-over from other donors' samples. The sequenced material came from naive CD8+ T cells from PBMCs.

This CDR3 reads CASSLSGNGDEQFF. CDR3 coding DNA: TGTGCCAGCAGTTTATCTGGGAATGGGGATGAGCAGTTCTTC. This chain joins TRBV28 and TRBJ2-1; D is unresolved. CDR1 is MDHEN, CDR2 SYDVKM, per germline. The CDR3 is 14 residues long. V gave up 1 base and J gave up 8 bases, with 12 bases separating them. Together with reference TRBV28 and TRBJ2-1, the CDR3 gives the full variable domain: DVKVTQSSRYLVKRTGEKVFLECVQDMDHENMFWYRQDPGLGLRLIYFSYDVKMKEKGDIPEGYSVSREKKERFSLILESASTNQTSMYLCASSLSGNGDEQFFGPGTRLTVL.